What follows are 22 T cell receptor beta chains derived from one specimen sequenced in a study of T cell responses to AZD1222 COVID-19 vaccine (dated by TCRdb to the early 2020s). Library preparation was by the immunoSEQ multiplex PCR assay. Held by TCRdb, this immuneACCESS table contains in-frame sequences only and omits some clones. Under half of the omission traces to an unresolved V gene where checked; the cause of the rest is unknown. Across this sample there are about 130,000 clones, with approximately 89% seen only once. 8.5% to 12% of the sample comes from the top ten. The time point label, read with the paper, signifies: baseline before first vaccination. This material consisted of peripheral blood, taken on day 0 of AZD1222 vaccination. The source is an adult in good health.

The rearrangement uses TRBV7-3 and TRBJ2-3; D not certain. V was cut by 2 bases and J by 1 base, with 1 base left in between. Germline CDR1 and CDR2: SGHTA and FQGTGA. The CDR3 extends over 12 amino acids. CDR3: CASSLGTDTQYF. The CDR3 DNA follows: TGTGCCAGCAGCTTAGGCACAGATACGCAGTATTTT.

This chain uses TRBV7-2 with TRBJ1-5; D unclear. The CDR3 has 15 amino acids. CDR1 is SGHTA, CDR2 FQGNSA, per germline. V lost 5 bases and J lost 0, with 11 bases in between. CDR3 protein: CASSPQLISNQPQHF. The CDR3 coding sequence is TGTGCCAGCAGCCCGCAGCTCATTAGCAATCAGCCCCAGCATTTT.

This chain links TRBV5-4 with TRBJ2-5; 8 bases are a match to TRBD2. The V gene end was trimmed by 3 bases and the J gene end by 1 base; junction bases not matched to a gene: 8. This CDR3 comprises 16 residues. CDR1 and CDR2 from the germline V gene are SGHNT and YYREEE (reference sequence). The CDR3 DNA is TGTGCCAGCAGCTCGCGGGGGGCCCTTACCCAAGAGACCCAGTACTTC. As protein: CASSSRGALTQETQYF.

Points on this clone: Lacking the conserved final phenylalanine or tryptophan, this CDR3 likely reflects a read error. It is unclear where the CDR3 begins or ends on the DNA, so no DNA is shown, and the CDR3 is as TCRdb lists it. The genes are TRBV28 and TRBJ2-7; TRBD1, the table's D call, was not compared with the DNA. Per the germline V gene, CDR1 is MDHEN and CDR2 is SYDVKM. The CDR3 has 11 amino acids, counting both end residues. The CDR3: CASSLWYGDIG.

The chain carries TRBV3-1 (or the pseudogene TRBV3-2) and TRBJ1-4, with D possibly TRBD1 on 5 matching bases. This CDR3 has 16 residues. The V gene's germline CDR1 is LGHDT and CDR2 YNNKEL (reference sequence). V lost 4 bases to trimming and J lost 5 bases, with 17 bases between them. The CDR3 DNA sequence: TGTGCCAGCAGCCGAACTAGGGGCCGCCGAAATGAAAAACTGTTTTTT. Protein sequence: CASSRTRGRRNEKLFF.

The chain carries TRBV6-5 and TRBJ1-2, with a tentative D call TRBD1 (6 bases). The CDR3 runs 13 residues. V shed 2 bases and J shed 8 bases, with 12 bases lying between them. The germline V gene has CDR1 MNHEY and CDR2 SVGAGI. DNA for the CDR3: TGTGCCAGCAGTTACCTCCGAGGGGGGGGCTACACCTTC. Its translation: CASSYLRGGGYTF.

The V gene is TRBV5-1, the J gene TRBJ2-3; D is undetermined. This CDR3 has 11 amino acids. Germline lookup yields CDR1 SGHRS and CDR2 YFSETQ. Trimming took 5 bases from V and 4 from J, leaving 5 bases between them. CDR3 sequence: CASRWSDTQYF. The CDR3 bases are TGCGCCAGCAGATGGTCAGATACGCAGTATTTT.

This clone was seen once. The chain carries TRBV27 and TRBJ1-5; 7 bases are a match to TRBD1. This CDR3 comprises 15 residues. The germline V gene has CDR1 MNHEY and CDR2 SMNVEV (reference sequence). Germline trimming cut 8 bases from V and 3 bases from J; bases unmatched to any gene: 10. This CDR3 reads CASRLYGTDNQPQHF. CDR3 sequence (DNA): TGTGCCAGCCGATTATACGGGACAGACAATCAGCCCCAGCATTTT.

The chain employs TRBV5-1 and TRBJ2-3; 7 bases fit TRBD2. This CDR3 is built from 15 residues. In germline, CDR1 is SGHRS, CDR2 YFSETQ. V lost 0 bases, J lost 2 bases, and 3 bases stayed unmatched. In nucleotides, the CDR3 is TGCGCCAGCAGCTTGGCGGGGGGACCCACAGATACGCAGTATTTT. Protein sequence: CASSLAGGPTDTQYF.

The chain joins TRBV5-1 to TRBJ1-5; D gene ambiguous. Germline V CDR1 and CDR2: SGHRS, YFSETQ. Between the trimmed V and J ends, which lost 0 bases and 7 bases, there was a span of 8 bases. This CDR3 contains 13 residues. The CDR3 is CASSLESGQPQHF. The CDR3 bases are TGCGCCAGCAGCTTGGAGAGTGGCCAGCCCCAGCATTTT.

This rearrangement joins TRBV6-5 to TRBJ2-5, with D perhaps matching TRBD1 (5 bases). The germline V gene encodes CDR1 MNHEY and CDR2 SVGAGI. This CDR3 is built from 14 residues. V lost 6 bases and J lost 1, with 12 bases in between. CDR3 nucleotide sequence: TGTGCCAGCAGGTCACAGGTTTCCCAAGAGACCCAGTACTTC. It encodes CASRSQVSQETQYF.

The J gene is TRBJ2-3, the V gene TRBV29-1, with D unclear. The V and J ends lost 6 bases and 2 bases respectively, with 6 bases between them. The CDR3 spans 11 residues. From germline, CDR1 is SQVTM and CDR2 ANQGSEA. CDR3 bases: TGCAGCGTCGGTTACACAGATACGCAGTATTTT. Its translation: CSVGYTDTQYF.

The chain carries TRBV5-1 and TRBJ1-5; 10 nucleotides align to TRBD1. The germline V gene has CDR1 SGHRS and CDR2 YFSETQ. J gave up 7 bases and V 0 bases, and 4 bases lay outside the gene matches. The CDR3 length is 15 residues. The CDR3 spells CASSLVGQGDQPQHF. The CDR3 nucleotides read TGCGCCAGCAGCTTGGTTGGACAGGGGGACCAGCCCCAGCATTTT. The full variable domain, with the rest looked up from reference TRBV5-1 and TRBJ1-5, is KAGVTQTPRYLIKTRGQQVTLSCSPISGHRSVSWYQQTPGQGLQFLFEYFSETQRNKGNFPGRFSGRQFSNSRSEMNVSTLELGDSALYLCASSLVGQGDQPQHFGDGTRLSIL.

The rearrangement uses TRBV5-1 and TRBJ2-7; 9 bases match TRBD2. CDR1 and CDR2 (germline): SGHRS, YFSETQ. The CDR3 is made up of 14 amino acids. The trim removed 6 bases at V and 3 bases at J, leaving 7 bases unmatched. This CDR3 is CASTPGGRVYEQYF. In DNA form, the CDR3 reads TGCGCCAGCACCCCCGGCGGGAGGGTCTACGAGCAGTACTTC.

CDR3: CASSLLGTDTQYF. The CDR3 region has the DNA TGTGCCAGCAGCTTACTCGGCACAGATACGCAGTATTTT. The V and J genes are TRBV11-2 and TRBJ2-3; unclear D gene. This CDR3 comprises 13 residues. Trimming left V 2 bases short and J 1 base short, with 4 bases between. The germline V gene has CDR1 SGHAT and CDR2 FQNNGV.

This clone was counted between two and nine times. This chain uses TRBV6-5 with TRBJ1-1; tentative D call: TRBD1 (6 bases). This CDR3 region has 14 residues. CDR1 is MNHEY, CDR2 SVGAGI, per germline. Trimming removed 2 bases at V and 2 bases at J, with 9 bases between. CDR3 sequence reads: CASSYGTPNTEAFF. The CDR3 nucleotides read TGTGCCAGCAGTTACGGGACACCCAACACTGAAGCTTTCTTT.

The chain couples TRBV29-1 to TRBJ2-1, with 10 nucleotides matching TRBD2. This CDR3 is 14 amino acids long. Trimming took 1 base from V and 7 from J; bases not matched to a gene: 4. CDR1 is SQVTM, CDR2 ANQGSEA, per germline. The DNA of the CDR3 is TGCAGCGTTGAAGGACTAGCGGGCAAGAATGAGCAGTTCTTC. This sequence encodes CSVEGLAGKNEQFF.

The V gene is TRBV7-9, the J gene TRBJ1-1, with a tentative D call TRBD1 (5 bases). This CDR3 spans 15 amino acids. V was shortened by 0 bases and J by 1 base, with 9 bases between the two germline ends. Germline-derived CDR1 and CDR2 are SEHNR and FQNEAQ (reference sequence). The chain's CDR3 is CASSLAAGRNTEAFF. The CDR3 DNA reads as TGTGCCAGCAGCTTAGCGGCAGGGAGGAACACTGAAGCTTTCTTT.

The chain is built from TRBV7-3 and TRBJ2-1; tentative D call: TRBD1 (6 bases). The CDR3 spans 15 residues. The V gene lost 6 bases and the J gene lost 5 bases, with 17 bases spanning the gap. The germline CDR1 and CDR2 sequences are SGHTA and FQGTGA. The CDR3 DNA follows: TGTGCCAGCAGTTCTCCGGGACACTTACACAATGAGCAGTTCTTC. The encoded protein is CASSSPGHLHNEQFF.

V is TRBV10-3 and J is TRBJ2-5; 8 bases map to TRBD2. The germline V gene encodes CDR1 ENHRY and CDR2 SYGVKD. After removal of 2 bases from V and 6 bases from J, the junction contained 8 bases not matched to a gene. The CDR3 loop spans 15 amino acids. The CDR3: CAISEVLGREQTQYF. The CDR3 nucleotides are TGTGCCATCAGTGAGGTCCTCGGGAGGGAACAGACCCAGTACTTC.

The chain links TRBV14 to TRBJ2-2, with D perhaps matching TRBD1 (5 bases). V lost 4 bases, J lost 6 bases, and 9 bases lay in between. Germline V gives CDR1 SGHDN, CDR2 FVKESK. The CDR3 totals 13 residues. As DNA, the CDR3 is TGTGCCAGCAGCCGCTCAGGGTCCGGGGAGCTGTTTTTT. Translated, it gives CASSRSGSGELFF.

The DNA of the CDR3 is TGCAGCGTGAGGGCCTGGGCGGCCAGCACAGATACGCAGTATTTT. Residues: CSVRAWAASTDTQYF. The chain employs TRBV29-1 and TRBJ2-3; maybe TRBD2 (5 bases). Germline V gene sequence: CDR1 SQVTM, CDR2 ANQGSEA. Deletions cut 6 bases from V and 0 bases from J, with 16 bases between. The CDR3 runs to 15 residues.